This record covers a single TCR beta chain. Its specificity is unknown. With 5 bases clipped from V and 7 bases from J, the junction kept 15 bases outside the gene matches. This CDR3 is 16 amino acids long. In germline, CDR1 is SGHRS, CDR2 YFSETQ. The sample comes from a study of human T cells and chemical hapten exposure. Library preparation tagged each individual cDNA molecule with a unique molecular identifier. TCRdb passed the RACE reads through MiXCR, listing each CDR3 protein once. There are 75,000 to 80,000 distinct CDR3 sequences in the sample; about 9.2% occur only once, and 1.5% to 2% lies in the top ten. Study-wide results and caveats: TCRs at a frequency above 1 in 1000 stayed unchanged with DPC sensitization.

Stated time point: healthy volunteer bleed at 6 weeks. Blood, whole and unfractionated, served as the source for total RNA extraction. The source of this sequence is a female donor in good health. Some clones in this sample may be carry-over from other donors' samples. This sequence joins TRBV5-1 and TRBJ2-7; 10 bases are a match to TRBD2. The sample was whole blood. CDR3 region: CASRPLPGTSVSEQYF. The CDR3 DNA reads as TGCGCCAGCAGACCCTTGCCCGGGACTAGCGTTAGTGAGCAGTACTTC.